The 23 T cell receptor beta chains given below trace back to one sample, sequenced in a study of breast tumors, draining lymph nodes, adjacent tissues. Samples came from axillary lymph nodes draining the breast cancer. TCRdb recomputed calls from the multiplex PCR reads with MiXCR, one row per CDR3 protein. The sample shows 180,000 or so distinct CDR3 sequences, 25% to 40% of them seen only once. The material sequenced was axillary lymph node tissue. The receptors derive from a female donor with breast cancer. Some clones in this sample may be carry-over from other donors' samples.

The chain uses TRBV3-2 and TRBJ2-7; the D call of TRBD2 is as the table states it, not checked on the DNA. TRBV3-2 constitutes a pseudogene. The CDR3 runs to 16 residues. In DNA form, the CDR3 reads TGTGCCAGCAGCCTATTGGGACTAGCGGTCTCCTACGAGCAGTACTTC. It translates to CASSLLGLAVSYEQYF.

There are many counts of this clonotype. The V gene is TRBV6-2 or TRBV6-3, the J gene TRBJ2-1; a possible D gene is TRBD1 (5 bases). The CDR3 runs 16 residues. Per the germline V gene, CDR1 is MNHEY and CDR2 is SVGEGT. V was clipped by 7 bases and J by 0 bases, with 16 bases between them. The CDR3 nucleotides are TGTGCCAGCAAGATCTCGGGCAGGGCCTCCTACAATGAGCAGTTCTTC. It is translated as CASKISGRASYNEQFF.

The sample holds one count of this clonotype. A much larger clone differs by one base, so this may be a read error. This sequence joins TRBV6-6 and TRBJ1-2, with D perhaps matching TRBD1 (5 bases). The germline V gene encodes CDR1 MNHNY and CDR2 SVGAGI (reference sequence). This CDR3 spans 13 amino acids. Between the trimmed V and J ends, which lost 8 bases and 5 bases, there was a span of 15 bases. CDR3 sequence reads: CASAPRGTYGYTF. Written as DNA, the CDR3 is TGTGCCAGCGCCCCTCGGGGCACATATGGCTACACCTTC.

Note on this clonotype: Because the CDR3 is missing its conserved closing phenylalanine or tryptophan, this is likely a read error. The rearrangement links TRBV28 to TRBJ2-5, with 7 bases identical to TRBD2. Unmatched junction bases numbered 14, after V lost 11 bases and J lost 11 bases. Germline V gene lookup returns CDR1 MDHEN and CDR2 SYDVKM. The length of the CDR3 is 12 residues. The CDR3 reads CAVGSFYGGQYI. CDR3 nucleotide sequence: TGTGCCGTCGGGAGTTTCTACGGGGGGCAGTACATC.

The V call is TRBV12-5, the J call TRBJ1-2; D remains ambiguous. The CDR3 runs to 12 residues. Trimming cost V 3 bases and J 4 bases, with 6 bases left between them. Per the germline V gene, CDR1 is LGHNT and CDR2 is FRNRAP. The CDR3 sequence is CASGLLRYGYTF. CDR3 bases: TGTGCTAGTGGTTTATTGCGCTATGGCTACACCTTC.

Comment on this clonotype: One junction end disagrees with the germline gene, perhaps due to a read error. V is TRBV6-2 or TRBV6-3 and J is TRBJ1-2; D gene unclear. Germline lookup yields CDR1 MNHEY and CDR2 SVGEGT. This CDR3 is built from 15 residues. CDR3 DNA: TGTGCCAGCAGTCACTCTCCCGGAGGAGGATATGGCTACACCTTC. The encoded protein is CASSHSPGGGYGYTF.

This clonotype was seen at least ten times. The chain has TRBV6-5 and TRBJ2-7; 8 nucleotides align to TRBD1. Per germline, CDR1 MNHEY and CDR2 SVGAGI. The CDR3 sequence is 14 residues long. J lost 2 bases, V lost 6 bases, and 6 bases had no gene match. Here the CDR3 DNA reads TGTGCCAGCAGGCAGGACAGGGCCCCCTACGAGCAGTACTTC. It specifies CASRQDRAPYEQYF.

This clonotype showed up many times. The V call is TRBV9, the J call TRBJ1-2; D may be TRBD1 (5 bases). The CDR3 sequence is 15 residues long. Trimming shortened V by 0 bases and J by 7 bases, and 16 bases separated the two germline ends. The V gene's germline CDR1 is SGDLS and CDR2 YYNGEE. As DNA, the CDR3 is TGTGCCAGCAGCGTAGCTTCCCAGGGTTGGAGTGGCTACACCTTC. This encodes CASSVASQGWSGYTF.

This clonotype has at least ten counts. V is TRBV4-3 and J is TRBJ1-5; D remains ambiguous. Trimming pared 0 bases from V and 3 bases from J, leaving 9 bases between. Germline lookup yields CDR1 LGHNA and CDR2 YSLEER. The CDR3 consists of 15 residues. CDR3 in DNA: TGCGCCAGCAGCCAAGATCGGATGTTCAATCAGCCCCAGCATTTT. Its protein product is CASSQDRMFNQPQHF.

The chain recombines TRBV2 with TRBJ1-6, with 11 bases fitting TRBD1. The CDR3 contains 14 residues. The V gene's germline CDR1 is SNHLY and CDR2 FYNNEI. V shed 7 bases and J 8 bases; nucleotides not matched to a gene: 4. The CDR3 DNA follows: TGTGCCAGCACAAAGGGACAGGGGGATTCACCCCTCCACTTT. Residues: CASTKGQGDSPLHF.

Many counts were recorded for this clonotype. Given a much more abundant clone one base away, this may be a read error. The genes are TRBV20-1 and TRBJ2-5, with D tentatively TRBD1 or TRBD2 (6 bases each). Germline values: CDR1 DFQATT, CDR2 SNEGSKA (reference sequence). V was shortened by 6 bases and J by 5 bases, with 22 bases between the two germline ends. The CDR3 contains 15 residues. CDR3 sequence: CSAFPPGGVAETQYF. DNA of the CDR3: TGCAGTGCCTTCCCCCCCGGGGGCGTCGCGGAGACCCAGTACTTC.

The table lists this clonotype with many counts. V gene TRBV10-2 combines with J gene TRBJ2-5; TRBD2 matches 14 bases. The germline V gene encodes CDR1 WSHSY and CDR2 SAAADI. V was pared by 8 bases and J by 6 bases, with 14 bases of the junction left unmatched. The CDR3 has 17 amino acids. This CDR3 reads CASGGLAGGLGRKTQYF. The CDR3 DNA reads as TGCGCCAGCGGCGGACTAGCGGGGGGCCTGGGCCGTAAGACCCAGTACTTC.

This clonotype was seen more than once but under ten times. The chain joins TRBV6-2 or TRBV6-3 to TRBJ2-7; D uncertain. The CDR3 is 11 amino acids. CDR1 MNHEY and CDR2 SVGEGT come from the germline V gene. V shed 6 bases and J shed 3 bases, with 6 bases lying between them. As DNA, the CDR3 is TGTGCCAGCAGACTCCACTACGAGCAGTACTTC. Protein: CASRLHYEQYF.

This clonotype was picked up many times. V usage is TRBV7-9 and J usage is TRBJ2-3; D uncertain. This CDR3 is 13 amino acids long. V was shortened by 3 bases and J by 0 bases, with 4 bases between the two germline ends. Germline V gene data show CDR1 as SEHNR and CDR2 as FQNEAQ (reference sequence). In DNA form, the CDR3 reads TGTGCCAGCAGCTTGGGGAGCACAGATACGCAGTATTTT. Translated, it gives CASSLGSTDTQYF.

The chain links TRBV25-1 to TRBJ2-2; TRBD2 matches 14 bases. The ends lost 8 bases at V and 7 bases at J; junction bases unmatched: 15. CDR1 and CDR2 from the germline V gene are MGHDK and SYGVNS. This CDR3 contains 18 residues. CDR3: CASATSGRGVFVVGELFF. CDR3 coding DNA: TGTGCCAGCGCGACTAGCGGGAGGGGGGTGTTTGTCGTCGGGGAGCTGTTTTTT.

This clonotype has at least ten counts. Here the CDR3 reads CASTLQGYSPLHF. DNA for the CDR3: TGTGCCAGCACTCTTCAGGGGTATTCACCCCTCCACTTT. The J gene is TRBJ1-6, the V gene TRBV12-3 or TRBV12-4; D possibly corresponds to TRBD1 (6 bases). The CDR3 consists of 13 residues. V gave up 7 bases and J gave up 8 bases, with 12 bases separating them.

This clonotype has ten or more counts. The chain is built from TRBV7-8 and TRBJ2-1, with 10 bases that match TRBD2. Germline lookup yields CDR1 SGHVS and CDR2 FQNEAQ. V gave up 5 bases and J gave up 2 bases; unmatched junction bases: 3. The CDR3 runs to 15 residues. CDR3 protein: CASSPLAGAYNEQFF. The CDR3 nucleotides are TGTGCCAGCAGCCCCCTAGCGGGGGCCTACAATGAGCAGTTCTTC.

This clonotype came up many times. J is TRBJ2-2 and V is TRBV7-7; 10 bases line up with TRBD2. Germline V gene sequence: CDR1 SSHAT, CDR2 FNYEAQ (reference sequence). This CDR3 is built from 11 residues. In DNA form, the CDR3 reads TGTGCTAGCGGGGGGCCCGGGGAGCTGTTTTTT. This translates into CASGGPGELFF.

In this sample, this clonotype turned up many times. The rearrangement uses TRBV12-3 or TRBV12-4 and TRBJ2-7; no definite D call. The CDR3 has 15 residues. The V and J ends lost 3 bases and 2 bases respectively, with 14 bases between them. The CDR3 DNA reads TGTGCCAGCAGTTTTTCCCCTCAAACAACCTACGAGCAGTACTTC. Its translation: CASSFSPQTTYEQYF.

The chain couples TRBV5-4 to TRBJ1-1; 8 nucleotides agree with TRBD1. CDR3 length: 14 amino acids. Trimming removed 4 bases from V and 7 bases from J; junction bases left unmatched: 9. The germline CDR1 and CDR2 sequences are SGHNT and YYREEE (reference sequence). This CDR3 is CASSAGGSKGEAFF. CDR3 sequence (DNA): TGTGCCAGCAGCGCAGGGGGCTCTAAAGGTGAAGCTTTCTTT.

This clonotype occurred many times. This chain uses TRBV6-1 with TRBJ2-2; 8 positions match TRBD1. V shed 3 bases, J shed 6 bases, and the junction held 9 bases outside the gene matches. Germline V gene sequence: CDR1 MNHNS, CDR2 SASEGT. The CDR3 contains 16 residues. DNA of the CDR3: TGTGCCAGCAGTGACCGCGGTGGCAGGGGGCCCGGGGAGCTGTTTTTT. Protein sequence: CASSDRGGRGPGELFF.

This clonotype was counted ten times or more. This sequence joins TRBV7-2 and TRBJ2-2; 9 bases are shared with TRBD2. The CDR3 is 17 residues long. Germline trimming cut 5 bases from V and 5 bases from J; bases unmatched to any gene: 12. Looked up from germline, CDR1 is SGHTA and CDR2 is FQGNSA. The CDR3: CASSPGPGLAATGELFF. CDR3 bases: TGTGCCAGCAGCCCGGGTCCGGGACTAGCAGCTACCGGGGAGCTGTTTTTT.

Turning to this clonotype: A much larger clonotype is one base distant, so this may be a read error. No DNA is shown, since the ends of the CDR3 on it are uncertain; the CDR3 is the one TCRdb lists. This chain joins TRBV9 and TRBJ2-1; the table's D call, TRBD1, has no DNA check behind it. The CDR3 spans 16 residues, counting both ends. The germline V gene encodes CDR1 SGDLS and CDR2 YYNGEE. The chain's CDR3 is CASSVATGTGVNERFF.